This T cell receptor beta chain is from a study of blood T cells in healthy people across ages. Study-level results: A strong correlation was seen between TCR beta diversity and naive T cell percentage. A roughly linear fall in TCR beta diversity per million T cells was seen with increasing age. Long-lived donors exceeded aged donors in naive CD4+ cells and diversity.

CDR3 length: 14 residues. V shed 0 bases and J 5 bases; nucleotides not matched to a gene: 7. Looked up from germline, CDR1 is GTSNPN and CDR2 is SVGIG (reference sequence). Total RNA amounts of at least 5 micrograms were extracted per sample. On this clonotype itself: What it recognizes is unknown.

PCR was performed a second time for roughly 7 to 11 cycles using a sample-barcoded 5' primer and a J-beta primer mix. TCRdb reprocessed the 5' RACE reads via MiXCR and lists one record per CDR3 protein. The table has about 1,600,000 distinct CDR3 sequences, roughly 40% seen once. The clonotype originates from a woman younger than 35 in good health. Sequenced input: blood. The J gene is TRBJ2-7, the V gene TRBV30; TRBD2 matches at 7 bases. Here the CDR3 reads CAWSVGLEDDEQYF. For the CDR3, the DNA is TGTGCCTGGAGTGTAGGACTAGAGGACGACGAGCAGTACTTC.